The 10 T cell receptor beta chains in this list originate from one sample, sequenced in a study of post-analysis software for immune sequencing data. Study-level findings and limits: Roughly five TRBV segments, including TRBV5-6, TRBV5-1 and TRBV20-1, were more frequent in patients than controls.

These receptors lack a known antigen. Researchers reported that TCR beta cDNA libraries carried unique molecular identifiers. TCRdb redid the calling of the PCR reads with MiXCR, one entry per CDR3 protein. The data show fewer than 850,000 distinct CDR3 sequences, under 60% seen once. The sequencing input was blood. These receptor sequences come from a girl aged 10 to 17 with multiple sclerosis.

The rearrangement joins TRBV5-1 to TRBJ1-2; 7 bases fit TRBD1. J was trimmed by 5 bases and V by 3 bases; bases with no gene match: 7. The CDR3 is 14 amino acids. CDR1 SGHRS and CDR2 YFSETQ come from the germline V gene. CDR3 sequence: CASSSGQELYGYTF. CDR3 nucleotide sequence: TGCGCCAGCAGCTCCGGACAGGAACTTTATGGCTACACCTTC.

The table lists this clonotype with a few counts. The CDR3 nucleotides are TGCAGCGTTGATCGGGACTTTAGCACAGATACGCAGTATTTT. This sequence encodes CSVDRDFSTDTQYF. The chain uses TRBV29-1 and TRBJ2-3; the D gene is possibly TRBD2 (6 bases). The germline V gene encodes CDR1 SQVTM and CDR2 ANQGSEA. There are 14 residues in the CDR3. V was pared by 3 bases and J by 0 bases, with 10 bases between.

The J gene is TRBJ2-7, the V gene TRBV29-1; 7 nucleotides agree with TRBD1. V lost 5 bases, J lost 2 bases, and 9 bases stayed unmatched. This CDR3 is 14 amino acids long. Germline V gene lookup returns CDR1 SQVTM and CDR2 ANQGSEA. The CDR3 bases are TGCAGCGTTTCAGGACAGGTCGATACCTACGAGCAGTACTTC. Its protein is CSVSGQVDTYEQYF.

This clonotype appeared a single time. This chain joins TRBV15 and TRBJ1-3; no clear D. Germline V gene data show CDR1 as LNHNV and CDR2 as YYDKDF (reference sequence). This CDR3 is built from 15 residues. V was cut by 2 bases and J by 4 bases, with 12 bases left in between. CDR3 region: CATSRLSQSGNTIYF. CDR3 coding DNA: TGTGCCACCAGCAGACTAAGCCAGAGCGGAAACACCATATATTTT. Drawing the rest from reference TRBV15 and TRBJ1-3, the complete variable domain is DAMVIQNPRYQVTQFGKPVTLSCSQTLNHNVMYWYQQKSSQAPKLLFHYYDKDFNNEADTPDNFQSRRPNTSFCFLDIRSPGLGDTAMYLCATSRLSQSGNTIYFGEGSWLTVV.

The CDR3 here is CSARVPGPQGANYGYTF. The CDR3 region has the DNA TGCAGTGCTAGAGTGCCCGGTCCACAGGGAGCTAACTATGGCTACACCTTC. V gene TRBV20-1 combines with J gene TRBJ1-2; the D gene is possibly TRBD1 (6 bases). The CDR3 has 17 residues. The germline V and J ends were trimmed by 1 base and 0 bases, with 18 bases remaining between them. Germline V gene lookup returns CDR1 DFQATT and CDR2 SNEGSKA (reference sequence).

This clonotype was seen only a few times. The CDR3 DNA is TGTGCCAGCAGTCACTACCCCGGGACAGGAATCTCTGGGGCCAACGTCCTGACTTTC. This sequence encodes CASSHYPGTGISGANVLTF. The chain carries TRBV27 and TRBJ2-6, with 8 nucleotides matching TRBD1. This CDR3 comprises 19 residues. Unmatched junction bases numbered 12, after V lost 5 bases and J lost 0 bases. Germline V CDR1 and CDR2: MNHEY, SMNVEV (reference sequence).

The chain links TRBV20-1 to TRBJ2-3; D is uncertain. The CDR3 spans 13 residues. CDR1 DFQATT and CDR2 SNEGSKA come from the germline V gene (reference sequence). The V and J ends lost 6 bases and 0 bases respectively, with 10 bases between them. Here the CDR3 DNA reads TGCAGTGCACCTGACGTAAGCACAGATACGCAGTATTTT. This codes for CSAPDVSTDTQYF.

The CDR3: CASSQEWVAGAYEQFF. The CDR3 region has the DNA TGCGCCAGCAGCCAAGAGTGGGTAGCGGGAGCTTATGAGCAGTTCTTC. V is TRBV4-3 and J is TRBJ2-1, with 9 bases matching TRBD2. J gave up 8 bases and V 0 bases, and 8 bases lay outside the gene matches. CDR1 and CDR2 (germline): LGHNA, YSLEER. The length of the CDR3 is 16 residues.

This sequence joins TRBV5-1 and TRBJ2-7; 9 bases are shared with TRBD1. V was clipped by 4 bases and J by 1 base; unmatched bases: 6. The CDR3 extends over 15 amino acids. Germline V gene sequence: CDR1 SGHRS, CDR2 YFSETQ. The CDR3 loop reads CASSRDRVPSYEQYF. The DNA for the CDR3 is TGCGCCAGCAGCAGGGACAGGGTCCCATCCTACGAGCAGTACTTC. Drawing the rest from reference TRBV5-1 and TRBJ2-7, the complete variable domain is KAGVTQTPRYLIKTRGQQVTLSCSPISGHRSVSWYQQTPGQGLQFLFEYFSETQRNKGNFPGRFSGRQFSNSRSEMNVSTLELGDSALYLCASSRDRVPSYEQYFGPGTRLTVT.

The V gene is TRBV7-3, the J gene TRBJ2-3, with 12 bases aligning to TRBD2. Germline V lookup: CDR1 SGHTA, CDR2 FQGTGA. Germline trimming cut 6 bases from V and 5 bases from J; bases unmatched to any gene: 9. The CDR3 runs to 16 residues. Here the CDR3 DNA reads TGTGCCAGCAGTCCTCAACCGGGACTAGCGGGAGATACGCAGTATTTT. It is translated as CASSPQPGLAGDTQYF.